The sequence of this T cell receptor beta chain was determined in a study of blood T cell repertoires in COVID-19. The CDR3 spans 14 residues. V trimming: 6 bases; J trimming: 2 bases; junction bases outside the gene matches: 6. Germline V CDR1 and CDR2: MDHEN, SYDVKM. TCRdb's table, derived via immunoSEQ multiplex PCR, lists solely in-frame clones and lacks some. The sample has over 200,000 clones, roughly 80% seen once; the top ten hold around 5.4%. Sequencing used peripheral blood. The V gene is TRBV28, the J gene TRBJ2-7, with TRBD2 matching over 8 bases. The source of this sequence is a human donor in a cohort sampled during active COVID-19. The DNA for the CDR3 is TGTGCCAGCAGGGGCGGGGGGCCCCCCTACGAGCAGTACTTC. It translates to CASRGGGPPYEQYF.